Sequencing of this T cell receptor beta chain was carried out in a study of T cell responses to AZD1222 COVID-19 vaccine. V lost 4 bases and J 5 bases, leaving 14 bases between the germline ends. This CDR3 comprises 14 residues. Germline CDR1 is KGHSH and CDR2 is LQKENI. This clone was counted a single time. Measured with immunoSEQ multiplex PCR; TCRdb has only the in-frame clones, and not every one. The sample holds some 140,000 clones, 89% seen once. The material was peripheral blood, obtained 28 days after the second AZD1222 dose. This sequence originates from an adult who received the AZD1222 COVID-19 vaccine. The chain employs TRBV18 and TRBJ1-1; D is uncertain. The CDR3 is CASSQLETNTEAFF. The CDR3 region has the DNA TGTGCCAGCTCACAGCTAGAGACGAATACTGAAGCTTTCTTT. Drawing the rest from reference TRBV18 and TRBJ1-1, the complete variable domain is NAGVMQNPRHLVRRRGQEARLRCSPMKGHSHVYWYRQLPEEGLKFMVYLQKENIIDESGMPKERFSAEFPKEGPSILRIQQVVRGDSAAYFCASSQLETNTEAFFGQGTRLTVV.